This record covers a single T cell receptor (beta chain). As yet, its antigen is unknown. Per the germline V gene, CDR1 is MNHNS and CDR2 is SASEGT. Trimming shortened V by 8 bases and J by 3 bases, and 17 bases separated the two germline ends. This CDR3 is 14 amino acids long. The data were obtained in a study of tumor and adjacent non-tumor tissue in lung cancer. The template was RNA from unsorted bulk tissue. TCRbeta libraries were built with three rounds of nested PCR, modified from ARM-PCR. TCRdb fed the multiplex PCR reads into MiXCR, producing one record per CDR3 protein. The table has around 86,000 distinct CDR3 sequences, over 55% seen once. Findings of the study overall: Compared with tumor, normal lung showed significantly lower TCR diversity.

The TCR originated in a woman aged 40-49 years with non-small cell lung cancer. The sequencing sample was made of lung tumor tissue. This chain uses TRBV6-1 with TRBJ2-7, with D possibly matching TRBD1 (5 bases). CDR3 in amino acids: CASSLVDNFYEQYF. In DNA form, the CDR3 reads TGTGCCAGCTCCCTAGTGGACAACTTCTACGAGCAGTACTTC.